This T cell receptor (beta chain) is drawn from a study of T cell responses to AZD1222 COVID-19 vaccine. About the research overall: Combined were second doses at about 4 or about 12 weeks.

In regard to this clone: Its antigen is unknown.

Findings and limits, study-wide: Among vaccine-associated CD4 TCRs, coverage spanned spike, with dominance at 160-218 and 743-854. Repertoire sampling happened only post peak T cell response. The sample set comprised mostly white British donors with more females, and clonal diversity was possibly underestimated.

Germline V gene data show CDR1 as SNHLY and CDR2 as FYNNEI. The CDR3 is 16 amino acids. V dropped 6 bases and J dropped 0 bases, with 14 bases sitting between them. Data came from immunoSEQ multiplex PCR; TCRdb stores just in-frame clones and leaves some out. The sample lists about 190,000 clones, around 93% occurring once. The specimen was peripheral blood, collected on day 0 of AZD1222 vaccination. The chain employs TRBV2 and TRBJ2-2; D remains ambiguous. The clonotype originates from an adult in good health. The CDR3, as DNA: TGTGCCAGCAGCTCCCTTCGGTTAGCGAACACCGGGGAGCTGTTTTTT. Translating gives CASSSLRLANTGELFF.